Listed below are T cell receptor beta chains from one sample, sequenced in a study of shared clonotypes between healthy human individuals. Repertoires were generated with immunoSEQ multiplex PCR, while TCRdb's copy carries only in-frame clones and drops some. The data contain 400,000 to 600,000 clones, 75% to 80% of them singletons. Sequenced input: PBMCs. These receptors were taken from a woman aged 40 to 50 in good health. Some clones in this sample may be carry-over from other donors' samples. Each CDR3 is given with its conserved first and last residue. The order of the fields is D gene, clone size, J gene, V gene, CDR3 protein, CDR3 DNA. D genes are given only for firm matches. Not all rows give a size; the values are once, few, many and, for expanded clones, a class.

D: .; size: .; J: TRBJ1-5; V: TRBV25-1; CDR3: CASSELQQNQPQHF; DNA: TGTGCCAGCAGTGAATTACAGCAAAATCAGCCCCAGCATTTT
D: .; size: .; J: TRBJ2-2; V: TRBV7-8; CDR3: CASSQRLVRELFF; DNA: TGTGCCAGCAGCCAAAGACTGGTCCGGGAGCTGTTTTTT
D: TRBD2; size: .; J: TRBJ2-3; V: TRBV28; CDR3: CASSLDPPLAGGIGSQYF; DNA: TGTGCCAGCAGTTTAGATCCCCCTCTAGCGGGAGGTATAGGGTCGCAGTATTTT
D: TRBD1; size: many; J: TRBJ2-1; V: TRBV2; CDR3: CASHLVGQGDNEQFF; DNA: TGTGCCAGCCATTTGGTAGGACAGGGAGACAATGAGCAGTTCTTC
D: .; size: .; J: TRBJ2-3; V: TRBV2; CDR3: CASSVGLTDTQYF; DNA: TGTGCCAGCAGTGTCGGCCTAACAGATACGCAGTATTTT
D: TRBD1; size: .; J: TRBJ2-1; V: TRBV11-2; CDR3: CASSLDRGQTSYNEQFF; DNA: TGTGCCAGCAGCTTAGACCGGGGACAGACCTCCTACAATGAGCAGTTCTTC
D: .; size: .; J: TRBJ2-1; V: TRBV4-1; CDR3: CASAGTTLSEQFF; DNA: TGCGCCAGCGCCGGGACCACTTTATCTGAGCAGTTCTTC
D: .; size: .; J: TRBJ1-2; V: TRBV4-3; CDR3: CASSQIHSIVYGYTF; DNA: TGCGCCAGCAGCCAAATTCACAGCATAGTCTATGGCTACACCTTC
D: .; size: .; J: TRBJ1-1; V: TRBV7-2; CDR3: CASSLTRGGNTEAFF; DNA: TGTGCCAGCAGCTTAACACGAGGCGGAAACACTGAAGCTTTCTTT
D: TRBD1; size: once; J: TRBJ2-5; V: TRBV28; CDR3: CASSFDRGRETQYF; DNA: TGTGCCAGCAGTTTTGACAGGGGGCGAGAGACCCAGTACTTC
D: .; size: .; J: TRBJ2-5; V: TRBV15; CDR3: CATSRDRRETQYF; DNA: TGTGCCACCAGCAGAGATCGGCGGGAGACCCAGTACTTC
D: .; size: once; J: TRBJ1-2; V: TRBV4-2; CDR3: CASSQVYEAALGGGYTF; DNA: TGTGCCAGCAGCCAAGTTTATGAGGCAGCCCTAGGTGGGGGCTACACCTTC
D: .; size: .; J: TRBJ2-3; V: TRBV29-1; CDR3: CSVEGAFGLGTQYF; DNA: TGCAGCGTTGAAGGCGCGTTCGGTTTGGGTACGCAGTATTTT
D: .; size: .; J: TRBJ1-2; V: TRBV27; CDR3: CASRPTANYGYTF; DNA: TGTGCCAGCAGGCCCACAGCTAACTATGGCTACACCTTC
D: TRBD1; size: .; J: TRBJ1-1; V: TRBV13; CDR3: CASSLDRGNTEAFF; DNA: TGTGCCAGCAGCTTAGACAGGGGGAACACTGAAGCTTTCTTT
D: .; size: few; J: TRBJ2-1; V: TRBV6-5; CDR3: CASSLQGEAYNEQFF; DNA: TGTGCCAGCAGTTTACAGGGTGAAGCCTACAATGAGCAGTTCTTC
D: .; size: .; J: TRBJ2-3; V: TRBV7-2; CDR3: CASSFTQGLLDTQYF; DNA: TGTGCCAGCAGCTTCACACAGGGTTTGTTAGATACGCAGTATTTT
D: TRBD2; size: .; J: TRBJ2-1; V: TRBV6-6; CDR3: CASSYSQLAGVLFF; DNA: TGTGCCAGCAGTTACTCGCAACTAGCGGGAGTTTTGTTCTTC
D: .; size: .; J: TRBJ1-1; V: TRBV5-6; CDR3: CASSLGGGLNTEAFF; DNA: TGTGCCAGCAGCTTGGGGGGCGGTTTGAACACTGAAGCTTTCTTT
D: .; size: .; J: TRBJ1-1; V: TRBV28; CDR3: CASRLGTPDEAFF; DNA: TGTGCCAGCAGACTCGGGACACCCGATGAAGCTTTCTTT
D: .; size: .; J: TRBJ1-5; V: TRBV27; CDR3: CASSFQGTRNQPQHF; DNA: TGTGCCAGCAGTTTTCAGGGGACGCGAAATCAGCCCCAGCATTTT
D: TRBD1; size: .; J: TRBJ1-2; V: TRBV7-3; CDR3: CASSSGDRVYGYTF; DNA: TGTGCCAGCAGCTCGGGGGACAGGGTCTATGGCTACACCTTC
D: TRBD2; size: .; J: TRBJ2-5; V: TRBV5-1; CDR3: CASSLVGSGSWETQYF; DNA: TGCGCCAGCAGCTTGGTGGGTAGCGGGAGCTGGGAGACCCAGTACTTC
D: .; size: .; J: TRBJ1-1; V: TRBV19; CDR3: CASNRMGEAFF; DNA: TGTGCCAGTAATCGTATGGGTGAAGCTTTCTTT
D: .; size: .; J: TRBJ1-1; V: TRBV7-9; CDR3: CASIPGRDVYLNTEAFF; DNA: TGTGCCAGCATCCCCGGGAGGGACGTATATCTGAACACTGAAGCTTTCTTT
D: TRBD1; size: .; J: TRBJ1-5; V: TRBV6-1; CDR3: CATQGVGTRNQPQHF; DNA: TGTGCCACCCAGGGGGTGGGGACTCGCAATCAGCCCCAGCATTTT
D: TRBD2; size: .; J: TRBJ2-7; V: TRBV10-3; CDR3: CAISESVTSGSYEQYF; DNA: TGTGCCATCAGTGAGTCTGTGACTAGCGGTTCCTACGAGCAGTACTTC
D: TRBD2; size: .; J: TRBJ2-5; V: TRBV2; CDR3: CASSVTSRGVGQYF; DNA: TGTGCCAGCAGTGTTACCAGTCGGGGGGTTGGCCAGTACTTC
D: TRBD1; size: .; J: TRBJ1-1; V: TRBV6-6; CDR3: CASSSGTGVMNTEAFF; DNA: TGTGCCAGCAGTTCCGGGACAGGGGTGATGAACACTGAAGCTTTCTTT
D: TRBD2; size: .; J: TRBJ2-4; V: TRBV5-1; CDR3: CASSLTSGAAKNIQYF; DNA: TGCGCCAGCAGCTTAACTAGCGGGGCAGCCAAAAACATTCAGTACTTC
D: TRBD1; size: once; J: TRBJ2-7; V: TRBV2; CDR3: CASWGGDRDVHEQYF; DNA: TGTGCCAGCTGGGGAGGGGACAGGGATGTCCACGAGCAGTACTTC
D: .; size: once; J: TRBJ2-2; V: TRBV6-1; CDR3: CASSEGPGVGIGELFF; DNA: TGTGCCAGCAGTGAAGGACCGGGAGTTGGGATAGGGGAGCTGTTTTTT
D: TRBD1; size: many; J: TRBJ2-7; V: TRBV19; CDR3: CASSGTVVPYEQYF; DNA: TGTGCCAGTAGTGGGACAGTGGTCCCCTACGAGCAGTACTTC
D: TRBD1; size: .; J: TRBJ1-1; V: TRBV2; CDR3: CASTRDRGNNEAFF; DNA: TGTGCCAGCACCCGCGACAGGGGGAATAATGAAGCTTTCTTT
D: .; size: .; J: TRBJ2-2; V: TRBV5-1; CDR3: CASSFQGRDTGELFF; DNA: TGCGCCAGCAGCTTCCAGGGGCGGGACACCGGGGAGCTGTTTTTT
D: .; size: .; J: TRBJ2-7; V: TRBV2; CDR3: CASSYGTPNEQYF; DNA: TGTGCCAGCAGTTACGGGACACCGAACGAGCAGTACTTC
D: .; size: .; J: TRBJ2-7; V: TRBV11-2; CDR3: CASSLAQGGLYEQYF; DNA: TGTGCCAGCAGCTTAGCCCAAGGGGGACTCTACGAGCAGTACTTC